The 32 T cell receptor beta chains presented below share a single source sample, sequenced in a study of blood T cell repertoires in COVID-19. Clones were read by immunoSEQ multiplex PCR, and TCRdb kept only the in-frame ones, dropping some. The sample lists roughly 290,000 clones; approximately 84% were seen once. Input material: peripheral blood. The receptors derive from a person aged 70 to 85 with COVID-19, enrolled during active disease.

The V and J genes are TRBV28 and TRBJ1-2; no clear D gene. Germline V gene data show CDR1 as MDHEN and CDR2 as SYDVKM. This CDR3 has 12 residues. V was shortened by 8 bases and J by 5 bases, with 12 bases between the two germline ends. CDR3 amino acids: CASGSGQYGYTF. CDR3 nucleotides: TGTGCCAGCGGCTCAGGTCAATATGGCTACACCTTC.

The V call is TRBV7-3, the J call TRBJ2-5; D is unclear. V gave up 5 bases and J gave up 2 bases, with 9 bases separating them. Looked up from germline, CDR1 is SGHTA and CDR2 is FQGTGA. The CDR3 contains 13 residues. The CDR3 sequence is CASSAERQETQYF. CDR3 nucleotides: TGTGCCAGCAGCGCGGAGAGGCAAGAGACCCAGTACTTC.

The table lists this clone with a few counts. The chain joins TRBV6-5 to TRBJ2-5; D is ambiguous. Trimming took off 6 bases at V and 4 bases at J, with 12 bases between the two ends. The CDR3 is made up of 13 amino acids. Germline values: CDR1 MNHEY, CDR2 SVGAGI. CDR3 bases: TGTGCCAGCAGCCTGACATGGGCAGAGACCCAGTACTTC. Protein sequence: CASSLTWAETQYF.

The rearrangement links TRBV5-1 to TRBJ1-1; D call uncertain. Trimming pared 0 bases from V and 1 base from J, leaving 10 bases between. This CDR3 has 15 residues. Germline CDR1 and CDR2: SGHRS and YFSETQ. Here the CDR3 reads CASSLELGGNTEAFF. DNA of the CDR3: TGCGCCAGCAGCTTGGAATTGGGAGGGAACACTGAAGCTTTCTTT.

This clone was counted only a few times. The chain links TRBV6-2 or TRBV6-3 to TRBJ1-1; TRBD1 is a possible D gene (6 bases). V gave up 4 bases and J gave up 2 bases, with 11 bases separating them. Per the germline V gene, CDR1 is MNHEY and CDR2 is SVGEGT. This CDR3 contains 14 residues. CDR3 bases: TGTGCCAGCAGTTCGACAGGTATTAACACTGAAGCTTTCTTT. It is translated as CASSSTGINTEAFF.

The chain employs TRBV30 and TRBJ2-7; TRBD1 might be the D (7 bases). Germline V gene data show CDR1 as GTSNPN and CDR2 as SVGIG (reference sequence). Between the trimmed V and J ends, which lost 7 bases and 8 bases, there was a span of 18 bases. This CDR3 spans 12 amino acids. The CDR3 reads CAFGGTDSKQYF. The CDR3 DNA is TGTGCCTTTGGGGGGACAGACAGCAAGCAGTACTTC.

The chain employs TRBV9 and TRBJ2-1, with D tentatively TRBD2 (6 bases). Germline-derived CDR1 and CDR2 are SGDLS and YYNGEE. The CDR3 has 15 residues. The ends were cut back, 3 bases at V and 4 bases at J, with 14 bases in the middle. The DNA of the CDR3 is TGTGCCAGCAGCGGGAGCGGGCAGCTTTACAATGAGCAGTTCTTC. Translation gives CASSGSGQLYNEQFF.

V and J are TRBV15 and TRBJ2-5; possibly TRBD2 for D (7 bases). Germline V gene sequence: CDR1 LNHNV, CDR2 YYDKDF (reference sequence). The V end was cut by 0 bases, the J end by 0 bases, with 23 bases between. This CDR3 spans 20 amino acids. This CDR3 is CATSRDYEVRGPGYQETQYF. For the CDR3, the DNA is TGTGCCACCAGCAGAGATTATGAGGTGCGGGGGCCGGGGTACCAAGAGACCCAGTACTTC.

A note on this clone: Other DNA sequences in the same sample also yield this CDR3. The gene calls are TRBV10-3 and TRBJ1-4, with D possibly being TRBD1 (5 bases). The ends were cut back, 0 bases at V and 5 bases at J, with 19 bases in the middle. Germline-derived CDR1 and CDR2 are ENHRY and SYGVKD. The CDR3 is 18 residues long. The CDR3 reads CAISESLSDLGGNEKLFF. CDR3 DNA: TGTGCCATCAGTGAGTCCCTCTCAGACCTTGGGGGGAATGAAAAACTGTTTTTT.

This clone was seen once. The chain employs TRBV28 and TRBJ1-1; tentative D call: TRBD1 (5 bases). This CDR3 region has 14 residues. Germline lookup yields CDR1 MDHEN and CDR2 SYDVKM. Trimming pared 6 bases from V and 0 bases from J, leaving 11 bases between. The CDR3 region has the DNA TGTGCCAGCAGGCCGGGGGTTATGAACACTGAAGCTTTCTTT. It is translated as CASRPGVMNTEAFF.

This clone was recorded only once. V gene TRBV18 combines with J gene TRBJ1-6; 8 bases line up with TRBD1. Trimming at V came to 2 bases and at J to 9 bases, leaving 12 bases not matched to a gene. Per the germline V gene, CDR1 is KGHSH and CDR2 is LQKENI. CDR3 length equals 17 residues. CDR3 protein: CASSPFSQGGPSSPLHF. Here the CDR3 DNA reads TGTGCCAGCTCACCATTTTCACAGGGGGGACCGTCTTCACCCCTCCACTTT.

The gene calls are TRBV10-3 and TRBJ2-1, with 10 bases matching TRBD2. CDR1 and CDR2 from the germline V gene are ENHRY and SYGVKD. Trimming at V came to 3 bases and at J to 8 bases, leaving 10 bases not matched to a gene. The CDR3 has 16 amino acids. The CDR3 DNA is TGTGCCATCAGTGAAAGCGGGAGGGTATCGGGCGATGAGCAGTTCTTC. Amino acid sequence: CAISESGRVSGDEQFF.

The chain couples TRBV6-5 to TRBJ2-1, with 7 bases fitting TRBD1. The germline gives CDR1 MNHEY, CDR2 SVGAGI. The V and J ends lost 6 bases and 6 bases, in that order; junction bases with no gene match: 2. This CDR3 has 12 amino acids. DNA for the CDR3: TGTGCCAGCAGCAGACAGGGCAATGAGCAGTTCTTC. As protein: CASSRQGNEQFF.

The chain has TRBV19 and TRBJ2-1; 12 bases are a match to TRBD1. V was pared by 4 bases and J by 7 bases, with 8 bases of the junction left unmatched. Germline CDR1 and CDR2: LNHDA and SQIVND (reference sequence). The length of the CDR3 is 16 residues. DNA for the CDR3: TGTGCCAGTAGTAGTTCCGGGACAGGGGGCCTGAATGAGCAGTTCTTC. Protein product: CASSSSGTGGLNEQFF. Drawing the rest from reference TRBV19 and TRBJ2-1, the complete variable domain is DGGITQSPKYLFRKEGQNVTLSCEQNLNHDAMYWYRQDPGQGLRLIYYSQIVNDFQKGDIAEGYSVSREKKESFPLTVTSAQKNPTAFYLCASSSSGTGGLNEQFFGPGTRLTVL.

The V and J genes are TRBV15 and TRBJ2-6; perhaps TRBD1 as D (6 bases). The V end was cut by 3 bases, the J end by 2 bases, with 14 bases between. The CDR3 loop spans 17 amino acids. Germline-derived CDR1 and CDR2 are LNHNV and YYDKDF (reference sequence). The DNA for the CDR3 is TGTGCCACCAGCAGGGAGTCCGGGACACCTGGGGCCAACGTCCTGACTTTC. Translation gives CATSRESGTPGANVLTF.

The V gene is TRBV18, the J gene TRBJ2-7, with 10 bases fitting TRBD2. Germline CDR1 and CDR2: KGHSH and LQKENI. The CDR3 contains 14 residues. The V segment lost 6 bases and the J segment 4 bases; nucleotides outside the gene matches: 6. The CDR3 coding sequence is TGTGCCAGCTCTCAAAGCGGGGGGGCTTACGAGCAGTACTTC. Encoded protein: CASSQSGGAYEQYF.

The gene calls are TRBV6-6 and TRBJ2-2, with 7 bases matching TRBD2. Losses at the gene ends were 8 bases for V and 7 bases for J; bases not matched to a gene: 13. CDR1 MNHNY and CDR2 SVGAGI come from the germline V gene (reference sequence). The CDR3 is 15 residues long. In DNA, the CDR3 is TGTGCCAGCGACTCGGGGAGGGAAGTGGGCGGGGAGCTGTTTTTT. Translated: CASDSGREVGGELFF.

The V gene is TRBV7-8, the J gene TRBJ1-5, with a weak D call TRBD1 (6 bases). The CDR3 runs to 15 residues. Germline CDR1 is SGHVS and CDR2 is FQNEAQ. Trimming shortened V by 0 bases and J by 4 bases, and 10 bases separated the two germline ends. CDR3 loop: CASSLARTENQPQHF. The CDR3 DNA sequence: TGTGCCAGCAGCTTAGCGCGGACAGAGAATCAGCCCCAGCATTTT.

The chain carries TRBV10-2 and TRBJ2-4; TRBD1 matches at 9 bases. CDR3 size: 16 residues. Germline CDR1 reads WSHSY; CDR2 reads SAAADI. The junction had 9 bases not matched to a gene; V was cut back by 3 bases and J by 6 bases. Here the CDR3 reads CASSDRRDRERNIQYF. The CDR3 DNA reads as TGCGCCAGCAGTGATCGCCGGGACAGGGAGAGAAACATTCAGTACTTC.

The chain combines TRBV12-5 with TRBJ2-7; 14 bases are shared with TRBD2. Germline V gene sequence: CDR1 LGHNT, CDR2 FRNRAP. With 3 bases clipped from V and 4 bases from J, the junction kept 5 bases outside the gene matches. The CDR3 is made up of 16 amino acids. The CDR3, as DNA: TGTGCTAGTGGTTTCCGGACTAGCGGGAGGAGGTACGAGCAGTACTTC. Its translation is CASGFRTSGRRYEQYF.

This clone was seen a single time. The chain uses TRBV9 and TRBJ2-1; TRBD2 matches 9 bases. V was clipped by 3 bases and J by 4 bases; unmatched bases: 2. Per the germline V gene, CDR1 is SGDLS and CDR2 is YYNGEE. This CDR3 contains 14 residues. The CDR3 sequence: CASSGGGVYNEQFF. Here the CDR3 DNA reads TGTGCCAGCAGCGGCGGGGGGGTTTACAATGAGCAGTTCTTC.

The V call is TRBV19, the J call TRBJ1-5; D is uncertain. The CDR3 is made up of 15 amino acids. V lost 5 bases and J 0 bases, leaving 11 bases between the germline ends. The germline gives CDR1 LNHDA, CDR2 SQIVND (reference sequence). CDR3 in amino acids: CASSEQHHSNQPQHF. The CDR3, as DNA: TGTGCCAGTAGTGAACAGCACCATAGCAATCAGCCCCAGCATTTT.

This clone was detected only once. The CDR3 coding sequence is TGTGCCAGCAGCTTGGTGGGCAGTAGGAAAGAGACCCAGTACTTC. Amino acid sequence: CASSLVGSRKETQYF. This chain joins TRBV5-4 and TRBJ2-5; D gene uncertain. Trimming removed 0 bases at V and 3 bases at J, with 12 bases between. In germline, CDR1 is SGHNT, CDR2 YYREEE (reference sequence). The CDR3 is 15 residues long.

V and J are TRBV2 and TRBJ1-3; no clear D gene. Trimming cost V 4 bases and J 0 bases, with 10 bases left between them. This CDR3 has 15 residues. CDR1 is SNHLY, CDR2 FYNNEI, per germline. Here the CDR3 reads CASSAVVNSGNTIYF. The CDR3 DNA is TGTGCCAGCAGTGCGGTGGTAAACTCTGGAAACACCATATATTTT.

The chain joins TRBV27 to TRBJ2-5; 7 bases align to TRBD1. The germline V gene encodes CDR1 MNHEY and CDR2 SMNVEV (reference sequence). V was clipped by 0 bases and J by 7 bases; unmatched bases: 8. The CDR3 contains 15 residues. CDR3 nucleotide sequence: TGTGCCAGCAGTTTATCCAGACAGGGTGGTACGACCCAGTACTTC. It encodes CASSLSRQGGTTQYF.

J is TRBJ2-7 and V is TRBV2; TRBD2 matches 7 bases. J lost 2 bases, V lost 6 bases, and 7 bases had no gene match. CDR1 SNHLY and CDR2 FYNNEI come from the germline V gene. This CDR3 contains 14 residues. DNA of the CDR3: TGTGCCAGCAGGCTAGCGGAGGGACCCTACGAGCAGTACTTC. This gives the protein CASRLAEGPYEQYF.

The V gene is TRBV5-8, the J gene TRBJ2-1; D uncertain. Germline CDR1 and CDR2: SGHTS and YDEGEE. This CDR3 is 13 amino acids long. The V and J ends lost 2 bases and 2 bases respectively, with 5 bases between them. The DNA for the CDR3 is TGTGCCAGCAGCTTCCGGGCCTACAATGAGCAGTTCTTC. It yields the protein CASSFRAYNEQFF.

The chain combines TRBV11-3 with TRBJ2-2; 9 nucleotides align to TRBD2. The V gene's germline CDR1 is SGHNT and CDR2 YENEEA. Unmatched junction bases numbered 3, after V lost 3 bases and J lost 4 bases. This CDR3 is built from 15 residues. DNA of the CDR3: TGTGCCAGCAGCTTCGGCGGGAGGGGCACCGGGGAGCTGTTTTTT. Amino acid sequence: CASSFGGRGTGELFF.

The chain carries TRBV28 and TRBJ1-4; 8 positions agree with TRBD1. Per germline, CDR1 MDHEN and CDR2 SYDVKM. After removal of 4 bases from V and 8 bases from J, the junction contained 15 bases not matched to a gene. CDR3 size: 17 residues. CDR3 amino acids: CASSSPQGAPYGEKLFF. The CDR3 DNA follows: TGTGCCAGCAGTTCCCCTCAGGGGGCGCCTTATGGCGAAAAACTGTTTTTT.

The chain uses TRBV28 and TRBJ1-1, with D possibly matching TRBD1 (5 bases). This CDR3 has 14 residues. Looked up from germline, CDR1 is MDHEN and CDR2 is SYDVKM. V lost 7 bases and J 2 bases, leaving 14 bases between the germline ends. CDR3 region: CASNRAGINTEAFF. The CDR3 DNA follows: TGTGCCAGCAACCGAGCAGGGATAAACACTGAAGCTTTCTTT.

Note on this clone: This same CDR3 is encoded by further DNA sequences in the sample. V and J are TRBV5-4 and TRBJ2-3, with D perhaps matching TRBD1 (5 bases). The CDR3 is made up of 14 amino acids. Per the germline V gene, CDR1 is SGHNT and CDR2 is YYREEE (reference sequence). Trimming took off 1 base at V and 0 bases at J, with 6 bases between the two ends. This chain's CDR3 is CASSLTGSTDTQYF. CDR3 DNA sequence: TGTGCCAGCAGCTTGACAGGAAGCACAGATACGCAGTATTTT.

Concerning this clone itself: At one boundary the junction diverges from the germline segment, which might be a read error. CDR3 coding DNA: TGCGCCAGCAGCCGCCCGGAGGAGACCCCTAAAGAAAAACTGTTTTTT. Translation gives CASSRPEETPKEKLFF. This sequence joins TRBV4-1 and TRBJ1-4, with D uncertain. Per germline, CDR1 MGHRA and CDR2 YSYEKL. This CDR3 has 16 residues.